Listed here are 13 T cell receptor beta chains from one sample, sequenced in a study of blood T cell repertoires in COVID-19. The protocol was immunoSEQ multiplex PCR, while the TCRdb copy is restricted to in-frame clones and leaves out a portion. Altogether about 140,000 clones are present, approximately 87% being singletons, with the ten largest covering around 8.6%. Material: peripheral blood. The source of these receptors is a woman aged 45-59 years with active or convalescent COVID-19.

The V call is TRBV6-2 or TRBV6-3, the J call TRBJ2-2; TRBD1 is a possible D gene (6 bases). CDR1 and CDR2 from the germline V gene are MNHEY and SVGEGT. Trimming shortened V by 6 bases and J by 5 bases, and 22 bases separated the two germline ends. This CDR3 has 17 amino acids. The chain's CDR3 is CASSLLRGTTYTGELFF. The CDR3 DNA reads as TGTGCCAGCAGCCTACTCCGTGGGACAACGTATACCGGGGAGCTGTTTTTT.

This sequence joins TRBV4-3 and TRBJ1-1; D is unresolved. Trimming stripped 1 base from V and 4 bases from J, with 13 bases between. Germline lookup yields CDR1 LGHNA and CDR2 YSLEER. The CDR3 length is 15 residues. In DNA form, the CDR3 reads TGCGCCAGCAGCCAAGGCTTCGGGTCGGCCACTGAAGCTTTCTTT. As protein: CASSQGFGSATEAFF.

The V gene is TRBV27, the J gene TRBJ1-6, with 10 positions matching TRBD1. Germline V gene lookup returns CDR1 MNHEY and CDR2 SMNVEV (reference sequence). V shed 0 bases, J shed 10 bases, and the junction held 3 bases outside the gene matches. This CDR3 is 15 amino acids long. This chain's CDR3 is CASSLSGTGVSPLHF. The CDR3 coding sequence is TGTGCCAGCAGTTTATCGGGGACAGGGGTGTCACCCCTCCACTTT.

This chain joins TRBV7-2 and TRBJ1-4; no firm D call. CDR1 is SGHTA, CDR2 FQGNSA, per germline. The length of the CDR3 is 15 residues. V was clipped by 5 bases and J by 1 base, with 11 bases between them. CDR3 DNA: TGTGCCAGCAGCCAGCGGGGTGGAACTAATGAAAAACTGTTTTTT. This codes for CASSQRGGTNEKLFF.

The rearrangement joins TRBV6-2 or TRBV6-3 to TRBJ2-1; 7 nucleotides align to TRBD1. V shed 0 bases and J 4 bases; nucleotides not matched to a gene: 6. Looked up from germline, CDR1 is MNHEY and CDR2 is SVGEGT. This CDR3 has 16 residues. CDR3 loop: CASSYSRGRLYNEQFF. In DNA, the CDR3 is TGTGCCAGCAGTTACTCGAGGGGGCGACTATACAATGAGCAGTTCTTC.

The rearrangement joins TRBV5-1 to TRBJ1-6; tentatively, D is TRBD1 (5 bases). The V and J ends lost 4 bases and 7 bases respectively, with 12 bases between them. Germline CDR1 reads SGHRS; CDR2 reads YFSETQ. This CDR3 has 14 amino acids. The CDR3 protein is CASSQTGGNSPLHF. CDR3 nucleotide sequence: TGCGCCAGCAGCCAGACGGGGGGGAATTCACCCCTCCACTTT.

This clone was found once. In DNA form, the CDR3 reads TGTGCCAGCAGTTACCCCGGGACAGGCCTCTCTGGAAACACCATATATTTT. Translation gives CASSYPGTGLSGNTIYF. This chain uses TRBV28 with TRBJ1-3; 8 nucleotides line up with TRBD1. This CDR3 is 17 amino acids long. Looked up from germline, CDR1 is MDHEN and CDR2 is SYDVKM. The ends lost 4 bases at V and 0 bases at J; junction bases unmatched: 8.

V usage is TRBV18 and J usage is TRBJ1-2; possible D gene TRBD1, 6 bases. V dropped 0 bases and J dropped 8 bases, with 10 bases sitting between them. The CDR3 is 13 residues long. Germline lookup yields CDR1 KGHSH and CDR2 LQKENI. This CDR3 is CASSPPRGYGYTF. The CDR3, as DNA: TGTGCCAGCTCACCACCCAGGGGCTACGGCTACACCTTC.

The chain uses TRBV4-1 and TRBJ2-1; 13 nucleotides match TRBD2. The CDR3 totals 17 residues. V shed 3 bases, J shed 10 bases, and the junction held 12 bases outside the gene matches. Germline loops: CDR1 MGHRA, CDR2 YSYEKL. CDR3 sequence: CASSHPAGTSGKGEQFF. CDR3 nucleotide sequence: TGCGCCAGCAGCCATCCAGCCGGGACTAGCGGGAAAGGAGAGCAGTTCTTC.

The chain uses TRBV7-2 and TRBJ2-7; D possibly corresponds to TRBD2 (6 bases). The CDR3 is made up of 13 amino acids. Trimming cost V 5 bases and J 4 bases, with 12 bases left between them. Germline V gives CDR1 SGHTA, CDR2 FQGNSA. The CDR3 here is CASSTRELYEQYF. The CDR3 region has the DNA TGTGCCAGCAGCACCCGGGAGTTATACGAGCAGTACTTC.

This clone was picked up one time. The V and J genes are TRBV6-5 and TRBJ1-4; TRBD1 is a possible D gene (6 bases). The CDR3 runs to 13 residues. The germline gives CDR1 MNHEY, CDR2 SVGAGI. Trimming pared 9 bases from V and 3 bases from J, leaving 11 bases between. The CDR3 protein is CASGRGSNEKLFF. In nucleotides, the CDR3 is TGTGCCAGTGGCAGGGGTTCTAATGAAAAACTGTTTTTT.

The genes are TRBV11-2 and TRBJ1-4; D is perhaps TRBD1 (6 bases). The CDR3 spans 14 residues. V lost 5 bases to trimming and J lost 7 bases, with 14 bases between them. The germline CDR1 and CDR2 sequences are SGHAT and FQNNGV. CDR3 DNA sequence: TGTGCCAGCAGCGTACAGGGTAGGGTTGAAAAACTGTTTTTT. It codes for CASSVQGRVEKLFF. The complete variable domain, with remaining parts taken from reference TRBV11-2 and TRBJ1-4, reads EAGVAQSPRYKIIEKRQSVAFWCNPISGHATLYWYQQILGQGPKLLIQFQNNGVVDDSQLPKDRFSAERLKGVDSTLKIQPAKLEDSAVYLCASSVQGRVEKLFFGSGTQLSVL.

The chain recombines TRBV2 with TRBJ1-2; 7 bases agree with TRBD1. After removal of 6 bases from V and 7 bases from J, the junction contained 5 bases not matched to a gene. The CDR3 runs 12 residues. Germline V gives CDR1 SNHLY, CDR2 FYNNEI. Here the CDR3 reads CASSWTGRGYTF. DNA of the CDR3: TGTGCCAGCAGCTGGACAGGTCGTGGCTACACCTTC. The full variable domain, in which reference TRBV2 and TRBJ1-2 provide the parts outside the CDR3, is EPEVTQTPSHQVTQMGQEVILRCVPISNHLYFYWYRQILGQKVEFLVSFYNNEISEKSEIFDDQFSVERPDGSNFTLKIRSTKLEDSAMYFCASSWTGRGYTFGSGTRLTVV.